The 28 T cell receptor beta chains presented below share a single source sample, sequenced in a study of T-cell memory formation after mild COVID-19 (dated by TCRdb to about 2021). Preparation of the library involved 5' RACE. Sequenced on an Illumina NovaSeq 6000. TCRdb trimmed public reads at Q25 via fastp, called clones via MiXCR and kept in-frame beta chains. Rows matching on CDR3 protein sequence are summarized as one entry with the most common DNA and genes. This sample has more than 150,000 distinct CDR3 sequences in its table, and roughly a fifth of those were observed once. The ten largest clonotypes hold 20% to 25% of the sample. Material for sequencing was PBMCs or a T cell subset sorted from them (not recorded which). These receptors all come from an adult woman who had mild COVID-19 (a few samples of this study predate the infection). The sample titles of this study are shuffled in the database, so cell type and time point are left out; the donor was told from shared clones.

The V gene is TRBV13, the J gene TRBJ2-1; 7 nucleotides match TRBD2. The CDR3 extends over 15 amino acids. From germline, CDR1 is PRHDT and CDR2 FYEKMQ (reference sequence). V lost 5 bases to trimming and J lost 7 bases; unmatched junction nucleotides: 11. The CDR3 spells CASSPRDYPRNEQFF. The CDR3 region has the DNA TGTGCCAGCAGCCCCCGGGACTACCCACGGAATGAGCAGTTCTTC. The full variable domain, its missing parts supplied by reference TRBV13 and TRBJ2-1, is AAGVIQSPRHLIKEKRETATLKCYPIPRHDTVYWYQQGPGQDPQFLISFYEKMQSDKGSIPDRFSAQQFSDYHSELNMSSLELGDSALYFCASSPRDYPRNEQFFGPGTRLTVL.

V gene TRBV5-6 combines with J gene TRBJ1-1; no firm D call. The ends were cut back, 0 bases at V and 10 bases at J, with 10 bases in the middle. The CDR3 sequence is 12 residues long. Germline-derived CDR1 and CDR2 are SGHDT and YYEEEE. CDR3 loop: CASSLAYGGAFF. CDR3 DNA sequence: TGTGCCAGCAGCTTGGCTTACGGAGGAGCTTTCTTT.

This clonotype turned up a few times. The chain joins TRBV25-1 to TRBJ1-2; TRBD1 matches at 7 bases. Trimming removed 3 bases from V and 0 bases from J; junction bases left unmatched: 7. Germline V lookup: CDR1 MGHDK, CDR2 SYGVNS. The CDR3 is 16 residues long. CDR3 nucleotides: TGTGCCAGCAGTGATAGACAGGGAGGAGCTAACTATGGCTACACCTTC. This codes for CASSDRQGGANYGYTF.

The chain couples TRBV9 to TRBJ1-6; no definite D call. The CDR3 is 15 amino acids. V gave up 0 bases and J gave up 5 bases, with 9 bases separating them. CDR1 is SGDLS, CDR2 YYNGEE, per germline. CDR3 region: CASSVVGSDNSPLHF. DNA for the CDR3: TGTGCCAGCAGCGTAGTTGGCAGCGATAATTCACCCCTCCACTTT.

The CDR3 sequence is CASSLGTVGQPQHF. In DNA, the CDR3 is TGTGCCAGCAGCTTAGGGACAGTGGGTCAGCCCCAGCATTTT. The rearrangement links TRBV11-2 to TRBJ1-5; possibly TRBD1 for D (6 bases). Germline lookup yields CDR1 SGHAT and CDR2 FQNNGV. Trimming removed 1 base from V and 6 bases from J, with 10 bases in between. The CDR3 loop spans 14 amino acids.

The chain has TRBV12-3 or TRBV12-4 and TRBJ2-1, with TRBD2 matching over 11 bases. This CDR3 is 12 amino acids long. J gave up 13 bases and V 6 bases, and 5 bases lay outside the gene matches. This CDR3 reads CASRNSGGAQFF. The CDR3 nucleotides read TGTGCCAGCAGAAATAGCGGGGGGGCCCAGTTCTTC.

The gene calls are TRBV7-9 and TRBJ2-7, with a weak D call TRBD2 (5 bases). V was trimmed by 4 bases and J by 5 bases, leaving 9 bases between them. Germline assignment: CDR1 SEHNR and CDR2 FQNEAQ (reference sequence). The CDR3 consists of 12 residues. CDR3 sequence (DNA): TGTGCCAGCAGCTCCAGACTAAACGAGCAGTACTTC. Translated, it gives CASSSRLNEQYF.

The chain combines TRBV18 with TRBJ2-5; possible D gene TRBD1, 5 bases. CDR3 size: 15 residues. V dropped 0 bases and J dropped 4 bases, with 12 bases sitting between them. The germline V gene encodes CDR1 KGHSH and CDR2 LQKENI. The CDR3 DNA reads TGTGCCAGCTCACCACCGGTGGCAGGGCGAGAGACCCAGTACTTC. It encodes CASSPPVAGRETQYF.

The chain uses TRBV9 and TRBJ2-7, with no clear D. With 0 bases removed from V and 2 bases from J, the gap between germline ends came to 9 bases. There are 14 residues in the CDR3. CDR1 is SGDLS and CDR2 is YYNGEE in the germline V gene. CDR3 in DNA: TGTGCCAGCAGCGTAGGTGACAACCCCTACGAGCAGTACTTC. Encoded protein: CASSVGDNPYEQYF.

The chain links TRBV12-3 or TRBV12-4 to TRBJ2-5, with TRBD2 identical over 12 bases. This CDR3 spans 17 amino acids. Germline trimming cut 2 bases from V and 5 bases from J; bases unmatched to any gene: 9. The chain's CDR3 is CASSLLLAGGLGETQYF. The CDR3 nucleotides read TGTGCCAGCAGTTTACTGCTAGCGGGGGGGCTTGGGGAGACCCAGTACTTC.

The CDR3 reads CASSLGTDIYEQYF. CDR3 coding DNA: TGTGCCAGCAGCTTAGGGACAGATATTTACGAGCAGTACTTC. The chain employs TRBV7-6 and TRBJ2-7, with a weak D call TRBD1 (6 bases). This CDR3 has 14 residues. CDR1 and CDR2 from the germline V gene are SGHVS and FNYEAQ. V lost 1 base, J lost 4 bases, and 11 bases lay in between.

As to this clonotype: The junction departs from germline at one end; a sequencing error may be responsible. DNA for the CDR3: TGTGCTAGCAGCCCCCAGTTTGGGGCTGCTGACGAGCAGTACTTC. Translating gives CASSPQFGAADEQYF. The chain has TRBV7-7 and TRBJ2-7; maybe TRBD1 (5 bases). Germline CDR1 and CDR2: SSHAT and FNYEAQ (reference sequence). The CDR3 contains 15 residues.

This rearrangement joins TRBV11-2 to TRBJ2-1; TRBD2 matches 10 bases. The germline CDR1 and CDR2 sequences are SGHAT and FQNNGV. The V segment lost 0 bases and the J segment 2 bases; nucleotides outside the gene matches: 13. The CDR3 consists of 20 residues. CDR3 protein: CASSLDGGPSGSLAYNEQFF. The CDR3 DNA reads as TGTGCCAGCAGCTTAGATGGGGGGCCTAGCGGGAGCCTTGCCTACAATGAGCAGTTCTTC.

This clonotype was observed a handful of times. This rearrangement joins TRBV4-1 to TRBJ1-2; D is unresolved. CDR3 length: 16 amino acids. Trimming left V 0 bases short and J 0 bases short, with 11 bases between. Germline CDR1 MGHRA, CDR2 YSYEKL. In DNA, the CDR3 is TGCGCCAGCAGCCAAGAAGAAGTCCTAGCTAACTATGGCTACACCTTC. Protein sequence: CASSQEEVLANYGYTF.

Only a few counts were recorded for this clonotype. The chain joins TRBV7-2 to TRBJ2-3, with 10 bases aligning to TRBD2. After removal of 0 bases from V and 2 bases from J, the junction contained 14 bases not matched to a gene. The CDR3 contains 20 residues. Germline CDR1 is SGHTA and CDR2 is FQGNSA. CDR3 coding DNA: TGTGCCAGCAGCTTAGCGGGGGGACTAGCGCCTGACGATTACACAGATACGCAGTATTTT. It encodes CASSLAGGLAPDDYTDTQYF.

This clonotype was detected only a few times. The chain links TRBV3-1 to TRBJ2-1, with TRBD2 identical over 8 bases. The CDR3 has 18 amino acids. Germline V gives CDR1 LGHDT, CDR2 YNNKEL (reference sequence). Trimming removed 0 bases from V and 0 bases from J; junction bases left unmatched: 7. CDR3 amino acids: CASSQDPLAVHSYNEQFF. As DNA, the CDR3 is TGTGCCAGCAGCCAAGATCCACTAGCGGTTCACTCCTACAATGAGCAGTTCTTC.

The rearrangement joins TRBV9 to TRBJ1-2; 7 positions agree with TRBD1. Germline CDR1 is SGDLS and CDR2 is YYNGEE. The ends lost 3 bases at V and 5 bases at J; junction bases unmatched: 4. This CDR3 is 13 amino acids long. CDR3 in DNA: TGTGCCAGCAGCGCCGGGACAGCTTATGGCTACACCTTC. It is translated as CASSAGTAYGYTF.

The J gene is TRBJ2-3, the V gene TRBV12-3 or TRBV12-4; tentative D call: TRBD1 (5 bases). Trimming left V 5 bases short and J 4 bases short, with 16 bases between. This CDR3 contains 15 residues. CDR3 nucleotide sequence: TGTGCCAGCAGTCCGCAGACAGTCGGGTCAGATACGCAGTATTTT. It codes for CASSPQTVGSDTQYF.

This chain links TRBV7-9 with TRBJ1-1; TRBD1 is a possible D gene (6 bases). Looked up from germline, CDR1 is SEHNR and CDR2 is FQNEAQ (reference sequence). The germline V and J ends were trimmed by 3 bases and 0 bases, with 20 bases remaining between them. The CDR3 spans 18 residues. The CDR3 here is CASSFRWGAGGMNTEAFF. CDR3 DNA: TGTGCCAGCAGCTTTAGGTGGGGGGCAGGTGGGATGAACACTGAAGCTTTCTTT.

This clonotype was found a few times. The rearrangement joins TRBV19 to TRBJ2-1, with TRBD2 as a possible D gene (5 bases). The V end lost 5 bases, the J end lost 0 bases, and 11 bases lay between the germline ends. The germline gives CDR1 LNHDA, CDR2 SQIVND (reference sequence). CDR3 length: 15 amino acids. DNA of the CDR3: TGTGCCAGTAGTTTCGCCGGGATCTCCTACAATGAGCAGTTCTTC. Its protein is CASSFAGISYNEQFF.

The J gene is TRBJ2-7, the V gene TRBV25-1; no clear D gene. The CDR3 runs 10 residues. V gave up 7 bases and J gave up 3 bases, with 4 bases separating them. Germline assignment: CDR1 MGHDK and CDR2 SYGVNS. CDR3 DNA: TGTGCCAGCAAGGGCTACGAGCAGTACTTC. Translated, it gives CASKGYEQYF.

There are a few counts of this clonotype. This rearrangement joins TRBV7-6 to TRBJ2-7, with D uncertain. The CDR3 spans 13 residues. V lost 1 base and J 2 bases, leaving 6 bases between the germline ends. CDR1 is SGHVS, CDR2 FNYEAQ, per germline. CDR3 loop: CASSLELTYEQYF. The CDR3, as DNA: TGTGCCAGCAGCTTAGAGCTGACCTACGAGCAGTACTTC.

The chain combines TRBV27 with TRBJ2-5; TRBD2 matches at 8 bases. The CDR3 spans 16 residues. J lost 5 bases, V lost 7 bases, and 15 bases had no gene match. Germline loops: CDR1 MNHEY, CDR2 SMNVEV (reference sequence). Here the CDR3 reads CASKDGREVYSETQYF. The CDR3 coding sequence is TGTGCCAGCAAGGATGGGCGGGAGGTTTATTCGGAGACCCAGTACTTC.

The V call is TRBV24-1, the J call TRBJ2-2; 9 positions match TRBD1. The V and J ends lost 1 base and 4 bases, in that order; junction bases with no gene match: 3. CDR1 KGHDR and CDR2 SFDVKD come from the germline V gene. CDR3 length: 16 amino acids. CDR3: CATSDLPGQGTGELFF. CDR3 DNA: TGTGCCACCAGTGATTTACCGGGACAGGGCACCGGGGAGCTGTTTTTT.

Concerning this clonotype: Relative to the germline gene, one junction end is altered; a read error may explain this. The chain couples TRBV11-2 to TRBJ2-1, with D tentatively TRBD1 or TRBD2 (5 bases each). Germline V lookup: CDR1 SGHAT, CDR2 FQNNGV. This CDR3 comprises 15 residues. The chain's CDR3 is CASILGVAFNNEQFF. DNA of the CDR3: TGTGCCAGCATCTTAGGGGTAGCGTTCAACAATGAGCAGTTCTTC.

This clonotype has just a few counts. This chain joins TRBV20-1 and TRBJ2-5, with D unresolved. Trimming removed 0 bases at V and 4 bases at J, with 12 bases between. In germline, CDR1 is DFQATT, CDR2 SNEGSKA (reference sequence). This CDR3 is 14 amino acids long. CDR3 DNA sequence: TGCAGTGCTAGAGATCATGATAGTAGAGAGACCCAGTACTTC. As protein: CSARDHDSRETQYF.

The CDR3 is CASSPAGTLQETQYF. CDR3 bases: TGTGCCAGCTCACCAGCCGGGACTCTCCAAGAGACCCAGTACTTC. The V call is TRBV18, the J call TRBJ2-5; weak D call: TRBD2 (6 bases). This CDR3 has 15 residues. Germline assignment: CDR1 KGHSH and CDR2 LQKENI. The V gene lost 2 bases and the J gene lost 1 base, with 11 bases spanning the gap.

This chain joins TRBV7-6 and TRBJ2-7; 10 bases are a match to TRBD1. V was pared by 5 bases and J by 5 bases, with 9 bases of the junction left unmatched. Germline loops: CDR1 SGHVS, CDR2 FNYEAQ. This CDR3 is built from 15 residues. CDR3 in DNA: TGTGCCAGCAGCAAAGGGACAGGGGCGGCGGACGAGCAGTACTTC. Translation: CASSKGTGAADEQYF. The full variable domain, completed using reference TRBV7-6 and TRBJ2-7, is GAGVSQSPRYKVTKRGQDVALRCDPISGHVSLYWYRQALGQGPEFLTYFNYEAQQDKSGLPNDRFSAERPEGSISTLTIQRTEQRDSAMYRCASSKGTGAADEQYFGPGTRLTVT.